This TCR beta chain was profiled in a study of cytomegalovirus exposure and HLA in healthy donors. The study, taken as a whole, reports: Three chains linked to CMV were shown in vitro to be specific for CMV antigens.

PCR employed 60 Vbeta and 13 Jbeta primers. Repertoires were generated with immunoSEQ multiplex PCR, while TCRdb's copy carries only in-frame clones and drops some. The repertoire holds tens of thousands of clones, with 65% to 80% as singletons. A word on this clone: What it binds is not known.

V was trimmed by 5 bases and J by 2 bases, leaving 8 bases between them. Looked up from germline, CDR1 is LNHDA and CDR2 is SQIVND (reference sequence). The CDR3 sequence is 13 residues long. The source material was PBMCs. V usage is TRBV19 and J usage is TRBJ2-3; D may be TRBD1 (6 bases). The receptor was derived from a woman under 40 in good health and CMV-seronegative. In DNA form, the CDR3 reads TGTGCCAGTAGTGACAGGATCACAGATACGCAGTATTTT. This translates into CASSDRITDTQYF.